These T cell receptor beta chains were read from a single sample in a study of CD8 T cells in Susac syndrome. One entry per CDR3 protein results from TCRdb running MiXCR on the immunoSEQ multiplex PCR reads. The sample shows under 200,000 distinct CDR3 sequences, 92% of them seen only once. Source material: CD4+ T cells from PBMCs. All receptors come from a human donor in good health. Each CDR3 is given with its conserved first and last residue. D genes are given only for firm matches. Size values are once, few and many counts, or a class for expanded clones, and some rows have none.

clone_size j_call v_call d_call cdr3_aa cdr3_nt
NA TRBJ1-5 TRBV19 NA CASSISRTQIYSNQPQHF TGTGCCAGTAGTATTTCAAGGACACAAATTTATAGCAATCAGCCCCAGCATTTT
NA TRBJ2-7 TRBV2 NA CASTTHPYEQYF TGTGCCAGCACGACGCATCCCTACGAGCAGTACTTC
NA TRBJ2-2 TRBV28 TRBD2 CASRATSGRGAGELFF TGTGCCAGCAGGGCTACTAGCGGGAGGGGCGCCGGGGAGCTGTTTTTT
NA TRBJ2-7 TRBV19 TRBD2 CASSIPPQRSGGDGEQYF TGTGCCAGTAGTATCCCCCCTCAGAGAAGCGGGGGAGATGGTGAGCAGTACTTC
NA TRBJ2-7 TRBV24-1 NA CATSDLYEQYF TGTGCCACCAGTGATTTATACGAGCAGTACTTC
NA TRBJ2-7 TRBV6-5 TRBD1 CASSETGTGNYEQYF TGTGCCAGCAGCGAGACCGGGACAGGAAATTACGAGCAGTACTTC
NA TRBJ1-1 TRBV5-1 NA CASSLSGSSAEAFF TGCGCCAGCAGCTTGTCTGGGAGCAGCGCTGAAGCTTTCTTT
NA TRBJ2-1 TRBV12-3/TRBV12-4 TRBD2 CASRPTSGPYNEQFF TGTGCCAGCAGACCGACTAGCGGGCCTTACAATGAGCAGTTCTTC
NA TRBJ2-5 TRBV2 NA CASSEILGIQETQYF TGTGCCAGCAGTGAGATCCTGGGCATCCAAGAGACCCAGTACTTC
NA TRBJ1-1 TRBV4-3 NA CASSQDFGIMNTEAFF TGCGCCAGCAGCCAAGATTTTGGGATCATGAACACTGAAGCTTTCTTT
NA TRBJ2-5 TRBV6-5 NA CASSHRQFGETQYF TGTGCCAGCAGTCACCGACAGTTTGGGGAGACCCAGTACTTC
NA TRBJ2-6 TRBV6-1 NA CASNGNSGANVLTF TGTGCCAGCAACGGGAACTCTGGGGCCAACGTCCTGACTTTC
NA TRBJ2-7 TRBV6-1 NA CASSQSYRRFYYEQYF TGTGCCAGCAGCCAATCCTACAGGCGCTTCTACTACGAGCAGTACTTC
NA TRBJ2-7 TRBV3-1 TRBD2 CASSFRTSIDEQYF TGTGCCAGCAGCTTCAGGACTAGCATCGACGAGCAGTACTTC
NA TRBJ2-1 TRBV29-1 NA CSVEEYPTPSDNEQFF TGCAGCGTTGAAGAGTACCCCACCCCCAGCGACAATGAGCAGTTCTTC
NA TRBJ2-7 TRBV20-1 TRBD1 CSAGGTGSSYEQYF TGCAGTGCCGGCGGGACAGGGTCCTCCTACGAGCAGTACTTC
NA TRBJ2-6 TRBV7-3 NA CASSLTGETGANVLTF TGTGCCAGCAGCTTAACGGGTGAGACTGGGGCCAACGTCCTGACTTTC
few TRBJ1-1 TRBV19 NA CASSLAGRMNTEAFF TGTGCCAGTAGTCTGGCGGGACGGATGAACACTGAAGCTTTCTTT
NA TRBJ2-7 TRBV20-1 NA CSAPDSYEQYF TGCAGTGCACCGGACAGCTACGAGCAGTACTTC
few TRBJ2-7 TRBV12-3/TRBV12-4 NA CASSFRGEQYF TGTGCCAGCAGTTTTCGAGGTGAGCAGTACTTC
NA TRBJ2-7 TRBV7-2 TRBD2 CASSQLAGGRGGEQYF TGTGCCAGCAGCCAGCTAGCGGGGGGACGGGGTGGGGAGCAGTACTTC
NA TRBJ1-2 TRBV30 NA CVWSPPYTPSSYGYTF TGTGTCTGGAGTCCACCCTATACCCCGTCTAGCTATGGCTACACCTTC
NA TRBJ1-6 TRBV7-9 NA CASSSGTINSPLHF TGTGCCAGCAGCTCAGGGACAATTAATTCACCCCTCCACTTT
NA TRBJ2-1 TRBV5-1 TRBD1 CASRLIGTGGEEQFF TGCGCCAGCAGGCTGATCGGGACAGGGGGAGAGGAGCAGTTCTTC
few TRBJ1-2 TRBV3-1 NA CASSRNIRDSYTF TGTGCCAGCAGCCGGAATATCAGGGATAGCTACACCTTC
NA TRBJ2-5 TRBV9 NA CASSVSQQETQYF TGTGCCAGCAGCGTATCCCAGCAAGAGACCCAGTACTTC
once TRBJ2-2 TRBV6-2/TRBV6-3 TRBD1 CAALYRGAGTGELFF TGTGCCGCTTTGTACAGGGGAGCAGGCACCGGGGAGCTGTTTTTT
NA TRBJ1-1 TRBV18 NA CASSPPGGGNTEAFF TGTGCCAGCTCACCACCGGGTGGCGGGAACACTGAAGCTTTCTTT
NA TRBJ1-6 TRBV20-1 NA CSARRSGVENSPLHF TGCAGTGCTCGAAGGTCCGGGGTCGAGAATTCACCCCTCCACTTT
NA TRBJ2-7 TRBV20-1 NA CSATPGGEQYF TGCAGTGCCACCCCTGGGGGGGAGCAGTACTTC
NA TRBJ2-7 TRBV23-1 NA CASRHKTFPTYEQYF TGCGCCAGCAGACATAAGACCTTTCCAACCTACGAGCAGTACTTC
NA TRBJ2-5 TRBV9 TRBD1 CASSGGTGTQETQYF TGTGCCAGCAGCGGCGGGACAGGGACCCAAGAGACCCAGTACTTC
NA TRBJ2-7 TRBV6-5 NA CASSYSVGAPLPYEQYF TGTGCCAGCAGTTACTCGGTCGGGGCCCCTTTGCCCTACGAGCAGTACTTC
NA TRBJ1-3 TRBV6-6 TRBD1 CASSLRTGPGNTIYF TGTGCCAGCAGTCTCCGGACAGGGCCTGGAAACACCATATATTTT
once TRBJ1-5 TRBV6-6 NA CASSITGSGGWQHF TGTGCCAGCAGTATTACGGGCTCCGGAGGATGGCAGCATTTT
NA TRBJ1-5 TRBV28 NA CASKRGTLWDQPQHF TGTGCCAGCAAGAGGGGGACACTATGGGATCAGCCCCAGCATTTT
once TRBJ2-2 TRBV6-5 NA CASSYSRGDTGELFF TGTGCCAGCAGTTACTCGAGGGGGGACACCGGGGAGCTGTTTTTT
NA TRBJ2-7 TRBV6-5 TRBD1 CASSWDRDGGEQYF TGTGCCAGCAGTTGGGACAGGGACGGTGGGGAGCAGTACTTC
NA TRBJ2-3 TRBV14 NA CASSQDGGAITDTQYF TGTGCCAGCAGCCAGGACGGGGGAGCCATCACAGATACGCAGTATTTT
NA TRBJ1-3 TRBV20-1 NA CSAREPSGNTIYF TGCAGTGCTAGAGAGCCCTCTGGAAACACCATATATTTT
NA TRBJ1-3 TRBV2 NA CASSVLEGRGNTIYF TGTGCCAGCAGTGTGTTAGAAGGTAGAGGAAACACCATATATTTT
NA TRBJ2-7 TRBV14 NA CASSQAPIYEQYF TGTGCCAGCAGCCAAGCCCCCATCTACGAGCAGTACTTC
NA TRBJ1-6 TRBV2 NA CASSYGTLYNSPLHF TGTGCCAGCAGCTACGGGACACTCTATAATTCACCCCTCCACTTT
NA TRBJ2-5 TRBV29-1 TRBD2 CSVGTGGYQETQYF TGCAGCGTTGGTACCGGGGGGTATCAAGAGACCCAGTACTTC
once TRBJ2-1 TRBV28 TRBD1 CASSLGDRGYNEQFF TGTGCCAGCAGTTTAGGCGACAGGGGTTACAATGAGCAGTTCTTC
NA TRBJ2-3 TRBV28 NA CATRPGDTQYF TGTGCCACTCGTCCGGGGGATACGCAGTATTTT